This entry features one T cell receptor (beta chain) sequence. The data were taken from a study of blood T cell repertoires in COVID-19. Per germline, CDR1 SGHRS and CDR2 YFSETQ. The germline V and J ends were trimmed by 7 bases and 4 bases, with 23 bases remaining between them. This CDR3 contains 17 residues. Sequencing was performed with immunoSEQ multiplex PCR; in TCRdb, only in-frame clones are kept and a portion is missing. Seen here are about 40,000 clones, roughly 87% observed once, and the top ten hold roughly a tenth. Sequencing was carried out using peripheral blood. This clonotype was sampled from a woman over 75 with active COVID-19. This chain connects TRBV5-1 to TRBJ1-4, with a tentative D call TRBD1 (6 bases). DNA of the CDR3: TGCGCCAGCCCCCCTGGGGGCCGGTCAGCAGGTAATGAAAAACTGTTTTTT. Protein sequence: CASPPGGRSAGNEKLFF.